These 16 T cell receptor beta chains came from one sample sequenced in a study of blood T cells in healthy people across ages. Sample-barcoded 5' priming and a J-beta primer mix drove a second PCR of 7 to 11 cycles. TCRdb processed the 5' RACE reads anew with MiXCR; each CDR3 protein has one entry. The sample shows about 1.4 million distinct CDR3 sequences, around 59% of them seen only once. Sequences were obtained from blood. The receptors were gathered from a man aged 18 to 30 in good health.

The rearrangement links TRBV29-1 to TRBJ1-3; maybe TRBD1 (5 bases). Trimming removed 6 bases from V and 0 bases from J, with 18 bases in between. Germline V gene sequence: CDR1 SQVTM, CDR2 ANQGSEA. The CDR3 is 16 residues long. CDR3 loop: CSVAPREPFSGNTIYF. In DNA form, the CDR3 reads TGCAGCGTCGCCCCCAGGGAACCCTTCTCTGGAAACACCATATATTTT.

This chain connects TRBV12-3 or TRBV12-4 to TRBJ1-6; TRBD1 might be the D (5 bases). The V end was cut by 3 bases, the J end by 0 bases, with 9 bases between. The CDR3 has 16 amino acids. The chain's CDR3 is CASSFQGSSYNSPLHF. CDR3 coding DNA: TGTGCCAGCAGTTTTCAGGGAAGCTCCTATAATTCACCCCTCCACTTT.

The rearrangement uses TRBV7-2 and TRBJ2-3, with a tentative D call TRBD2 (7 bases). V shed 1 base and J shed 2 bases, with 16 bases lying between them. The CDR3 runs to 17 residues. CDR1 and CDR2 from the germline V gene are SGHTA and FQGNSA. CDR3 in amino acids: CASSLEGGGFFTDTQYF. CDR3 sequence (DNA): TGTGCCAGCAGCTTAGAAGGGGGGGGATTCTTCACAGATACGCAGTATTTT.

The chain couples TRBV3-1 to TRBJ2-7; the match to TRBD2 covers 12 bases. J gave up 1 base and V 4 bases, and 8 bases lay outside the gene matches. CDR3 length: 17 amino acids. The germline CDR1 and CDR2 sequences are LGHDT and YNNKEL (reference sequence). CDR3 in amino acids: CASSPLTSGGSSYEQYF. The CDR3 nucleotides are TGTGCCAGCAGCCCCCTGACTAGCGGGGGTTCGTCCTACGAGCAGTACTTC.

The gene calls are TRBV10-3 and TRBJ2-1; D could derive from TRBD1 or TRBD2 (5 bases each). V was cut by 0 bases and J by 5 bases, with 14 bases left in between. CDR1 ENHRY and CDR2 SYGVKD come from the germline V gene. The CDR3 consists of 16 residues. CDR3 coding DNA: TGTGCCATCAGTGAGTCGAGGGGAAATGGCCACAATGAGCAGTTCTTC. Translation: CAISESRGNGHNEQFF.

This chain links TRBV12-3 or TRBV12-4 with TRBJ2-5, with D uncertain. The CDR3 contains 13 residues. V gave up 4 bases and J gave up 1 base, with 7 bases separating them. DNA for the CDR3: TGTGCCAGCAGTTGGACCCTCCAAGAGACCCAGTACTTC. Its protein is CASSWTLQETQYF.

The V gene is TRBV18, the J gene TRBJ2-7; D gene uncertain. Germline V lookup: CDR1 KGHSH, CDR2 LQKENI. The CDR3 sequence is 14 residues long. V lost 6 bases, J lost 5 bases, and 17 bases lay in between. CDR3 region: CASSSGQATNEQYF. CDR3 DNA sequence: TGTGCCAGCTCCTCCGGGCAGGCCACCAACGAGCAGTACTTC.

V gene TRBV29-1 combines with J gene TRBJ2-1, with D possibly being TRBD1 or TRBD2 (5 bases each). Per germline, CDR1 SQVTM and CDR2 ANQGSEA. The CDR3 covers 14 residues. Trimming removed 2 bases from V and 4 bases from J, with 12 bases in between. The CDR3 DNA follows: TGCAGCGTTGAAACCCGGGGCAGTTACAATGAGCAGTTCTTC. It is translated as CSVETRGSYNEQFF.

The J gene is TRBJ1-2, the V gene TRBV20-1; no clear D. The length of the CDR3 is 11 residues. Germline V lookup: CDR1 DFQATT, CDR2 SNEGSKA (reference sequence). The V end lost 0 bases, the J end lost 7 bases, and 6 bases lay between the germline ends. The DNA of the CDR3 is TGCAGTGCTAGAGACCAGAGTGGCTACACCTTC. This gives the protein CSARDQSGYTF.

CDR3 residues: CSARILGEQYF. In DNA form, the CDR3 reads TGCAGTGCTAGAATTCTTGGCGAGCAGTACTTC. The chain uses TRBV20-1 and TRBJ2-7; no clear D gene. CDR1 DFQATT and CDR2 SNEGSKA come from the germline V gene (reference sequence). Trimming took 2 bases from V and 6 from J, leaving 8 bases between them. There are 11 residues in the CDR3.

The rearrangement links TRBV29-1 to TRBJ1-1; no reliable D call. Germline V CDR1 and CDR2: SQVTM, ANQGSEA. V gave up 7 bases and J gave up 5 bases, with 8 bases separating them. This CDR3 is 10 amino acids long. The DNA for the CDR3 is TGCAGCGACTTCGGAACTGAAGCTTTCTTT. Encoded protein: CSDFGTEAFF.

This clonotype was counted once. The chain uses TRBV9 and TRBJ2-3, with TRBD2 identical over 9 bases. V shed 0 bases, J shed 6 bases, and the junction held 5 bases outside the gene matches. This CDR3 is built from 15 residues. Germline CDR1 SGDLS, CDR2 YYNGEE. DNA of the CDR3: TGTGCCAGCAGCGTAGTAGCGGGAGCGAGGGATACGCAGTATTTT. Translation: CASSVVAGARDTQYF.

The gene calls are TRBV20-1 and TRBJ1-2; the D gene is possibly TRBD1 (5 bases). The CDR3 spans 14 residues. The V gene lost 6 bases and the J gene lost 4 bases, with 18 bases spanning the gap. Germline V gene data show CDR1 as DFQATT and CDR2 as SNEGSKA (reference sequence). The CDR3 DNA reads TGCAGTGCCCCCCCCCAGGGTGGCAGCTATGGCTACACCTTC. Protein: CSAPPQGGSYGYTF.

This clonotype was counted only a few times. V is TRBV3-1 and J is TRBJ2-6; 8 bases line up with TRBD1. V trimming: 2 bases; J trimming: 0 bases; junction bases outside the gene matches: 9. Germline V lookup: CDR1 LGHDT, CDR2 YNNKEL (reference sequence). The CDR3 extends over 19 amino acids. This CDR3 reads CASSQLDRALHSGANVLTF. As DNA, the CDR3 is TGTGCCAGCAGCCAACTGGACAGGGCTCTCCACTCTGGGGCCAACGTCCTGACTTTC.

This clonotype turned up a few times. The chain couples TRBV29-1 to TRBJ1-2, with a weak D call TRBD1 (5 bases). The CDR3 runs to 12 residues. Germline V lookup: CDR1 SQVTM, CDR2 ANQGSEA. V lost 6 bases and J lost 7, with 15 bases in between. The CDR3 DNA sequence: TGCAGCGTCCTCAGGGAGGGTCCTGGCTACACCTTC. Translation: CSVLREGPGYTF.

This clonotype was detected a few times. The CDR3 sequence: CASSGAGGAHNEQFF. For the CDR3, the DNA is TGCGCCAGCAGCGGAGCGGGGGGGGCCCACAATGAGCAGTTCTTC. The chain combines TRBV5-1 with TRBJ2-1; the match to TRBD2 covers 10 bases. The CDR3 is 15 amino acids. Germline-derived CDR1 and CDR2 are SGHRS and YFSETQ. V was clipped by 4 bases and J by 5 bases; unmatched bases: 6.